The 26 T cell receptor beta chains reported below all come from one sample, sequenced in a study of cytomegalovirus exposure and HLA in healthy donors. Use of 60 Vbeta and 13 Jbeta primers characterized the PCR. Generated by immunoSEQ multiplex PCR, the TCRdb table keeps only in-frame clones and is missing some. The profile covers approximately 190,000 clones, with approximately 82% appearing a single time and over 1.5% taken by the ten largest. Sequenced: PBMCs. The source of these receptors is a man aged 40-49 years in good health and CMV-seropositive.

This CDR3 is CASSAQYQPPYEQYF. CDR3 sequence (DNA): TGTGCCAGCAGTGCTCAGTATCAACCTCCCTACGAGCAGTACTTC. V and J are TRBV6-5 and TRBJ2-7; no clear D gene. CDR1 is MNHEY, CDR2 SVGAGI, per germline. This CDR3 has 15 amino acids. V lost 5 bases and J 2 bases, leaving 16 bases between the germline ends.

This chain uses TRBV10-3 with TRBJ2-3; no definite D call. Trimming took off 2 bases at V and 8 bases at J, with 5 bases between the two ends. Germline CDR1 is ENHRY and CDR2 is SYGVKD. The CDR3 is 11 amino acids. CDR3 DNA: TGTGCCATCAGTGAGGCTAGTACGCAGTATTTT. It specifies CAISEASTQYF.

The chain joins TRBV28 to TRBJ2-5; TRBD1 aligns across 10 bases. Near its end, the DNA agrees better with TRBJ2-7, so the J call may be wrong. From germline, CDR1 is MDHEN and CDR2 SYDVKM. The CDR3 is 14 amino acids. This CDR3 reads CASSRDRGTYEQYF. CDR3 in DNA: TGTGCCAGCAGTCGGGACAGGGGAACCTACGAGCAGTACTTC.

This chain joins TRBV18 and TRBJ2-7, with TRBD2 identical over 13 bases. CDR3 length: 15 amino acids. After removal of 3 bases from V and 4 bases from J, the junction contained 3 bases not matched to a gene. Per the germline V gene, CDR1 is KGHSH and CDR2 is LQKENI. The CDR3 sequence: CASSPGTSGAYEQYF. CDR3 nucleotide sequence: TGTGCCAGCTCACCCGGGACTAGCGGGGCGTACGAGCAGTACTTC.

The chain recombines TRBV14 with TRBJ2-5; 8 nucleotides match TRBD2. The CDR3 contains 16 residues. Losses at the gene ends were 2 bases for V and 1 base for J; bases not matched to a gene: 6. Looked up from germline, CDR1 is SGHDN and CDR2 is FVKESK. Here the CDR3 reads CASSQFTGGRQETQYF. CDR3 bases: TGTGCCAGCAGCCAATTCACGGGAGGGCGCCAAGAGACCCAGTACTTC.

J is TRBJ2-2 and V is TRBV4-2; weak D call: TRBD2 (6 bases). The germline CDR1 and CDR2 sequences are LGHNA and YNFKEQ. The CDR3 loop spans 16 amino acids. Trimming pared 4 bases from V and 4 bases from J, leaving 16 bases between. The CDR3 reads CASSPGPAGTTGELFF. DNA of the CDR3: TGTGCCAGCAGCCCCGGGCCTGCGGGGACCACCGGGGAGCTGTTTTTT.

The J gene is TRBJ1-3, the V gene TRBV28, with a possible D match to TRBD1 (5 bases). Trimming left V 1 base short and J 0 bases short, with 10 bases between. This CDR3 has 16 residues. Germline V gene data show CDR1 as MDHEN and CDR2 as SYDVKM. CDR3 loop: CASSLFQGLSGNTIYF. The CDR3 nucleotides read TGTGCCAGCAGTTTATTCCAGGGCCTCTCTGGAAACACCATATATTTT.

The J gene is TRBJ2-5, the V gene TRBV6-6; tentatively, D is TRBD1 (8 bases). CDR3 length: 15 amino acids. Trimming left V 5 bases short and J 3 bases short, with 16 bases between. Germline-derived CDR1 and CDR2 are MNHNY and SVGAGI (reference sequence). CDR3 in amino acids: CASSAGAGGKETQYF. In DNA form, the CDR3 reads TGTGCCAGCAGTGCGGGGGCAGGGGGCAAAGAGACCCAGTACTTC.

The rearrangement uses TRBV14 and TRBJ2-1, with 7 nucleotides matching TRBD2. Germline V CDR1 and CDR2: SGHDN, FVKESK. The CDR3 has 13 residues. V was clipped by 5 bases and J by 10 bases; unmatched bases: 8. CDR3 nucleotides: TGTGCCAGCAGCTCGGGACTATCCCTCGAGCAGTTCTTC. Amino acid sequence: CASSSGLSLEQFF.

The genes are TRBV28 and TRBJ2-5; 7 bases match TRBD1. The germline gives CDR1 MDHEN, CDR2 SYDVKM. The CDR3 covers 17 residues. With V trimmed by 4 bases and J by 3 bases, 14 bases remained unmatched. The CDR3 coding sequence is TGTGCCAGCAGTTCTGTGAGAGGGGGCCGCCTAAAAGAGACCCAGTACTTC. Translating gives CASSSVRGGRLKETQYF. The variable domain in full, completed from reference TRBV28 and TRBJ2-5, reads DVKVTQSSRYLVKRTGEKVFLECVQDMDHENMFWYRQDPGLGLRLIYFSYDVKMKEKGDIPEGYSVSREKKERFSLILESASTNQTSMYLCASSSVRGGRLKETQYFGPGTRLLVL.

In DNA, the CDR3 is TGTGCCAGCAGCATACAGGGTCGCGGGGCTTTCTTT. Amino acid sequence: CASSIQGRGAFF. This chain connects TRBV5-6 to TRBJ1-1; tentative D call: TRBD1 (6 bases). Germline CDR1 reads SGHDT; CDR2 reads YYEEEE. The length of the CDR3 is 12 residues. V was clipped by 4 bases and J by 11 bases, with 15 bases between them. Complete variable domain (other parts from reference TRBV5-6 and TRBJ1-1): DAGVTQSPTHLIKTRGQQVTLRCSPKSGHDTVSWYQQALGQGPQFIFQYYEEEERQRGNFPDRFSGHQFPNYSSELNVNALLLGDSALYLCASSIQGRGAFFGQGTRLTVV.

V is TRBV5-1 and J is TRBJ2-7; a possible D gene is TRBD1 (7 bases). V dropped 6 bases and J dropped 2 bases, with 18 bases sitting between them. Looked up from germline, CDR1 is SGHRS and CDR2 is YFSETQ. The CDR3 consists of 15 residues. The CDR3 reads CASTTVGRGAYEQYF. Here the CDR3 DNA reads TGCGCCAGCACTACGGTTGGCAGGGGGGCCTACGAGCAGTACTTC.

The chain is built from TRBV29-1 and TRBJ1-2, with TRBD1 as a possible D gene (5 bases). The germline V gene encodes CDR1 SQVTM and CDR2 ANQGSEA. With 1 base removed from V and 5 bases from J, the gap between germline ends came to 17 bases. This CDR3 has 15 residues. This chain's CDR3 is CSVEASPGTAYGYTF. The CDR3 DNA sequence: TGCAGCGTTGAAGCCAGCCCTGGGACTGCTTATGGCTACACCTTC.

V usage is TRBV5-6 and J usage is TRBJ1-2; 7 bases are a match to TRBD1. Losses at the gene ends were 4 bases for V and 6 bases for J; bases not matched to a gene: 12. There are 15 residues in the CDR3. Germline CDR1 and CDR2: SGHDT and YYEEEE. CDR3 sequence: CASSPPQGGFDGYTF. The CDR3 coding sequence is TGTGCCAGCAGCCCGCCGCAAGGGGGCTTCGATGGCTACACCTTC. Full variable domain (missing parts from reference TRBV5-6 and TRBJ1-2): DAGVTQSPTHLIKTRGQQVTLRCSPKSGHDTVSWYQQALGQGPQFIFQYYEEEERQRGNFPDRFSGHQFPNYSSELNVNALLLGDSALYLCASSPPQGGFDGYTFGSGTRLTVV.

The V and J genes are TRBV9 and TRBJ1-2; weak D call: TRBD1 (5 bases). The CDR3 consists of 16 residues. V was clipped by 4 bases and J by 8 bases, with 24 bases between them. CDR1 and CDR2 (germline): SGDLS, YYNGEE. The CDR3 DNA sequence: TGTGCCAGCAGCCCTACCCCGCGGACGGGGGTCCGCGGCTACACCTTC. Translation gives CASSPTPRTGVRGYTF.

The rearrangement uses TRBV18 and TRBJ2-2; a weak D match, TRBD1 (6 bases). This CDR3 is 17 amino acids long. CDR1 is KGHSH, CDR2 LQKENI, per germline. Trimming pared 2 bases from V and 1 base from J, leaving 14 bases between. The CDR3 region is CASSPTITGQNTGELFF. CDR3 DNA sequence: TGTGCCAGCTCACCAACGATCACAGGGCAGAACACCGGGGAGCTGTTTTTT.

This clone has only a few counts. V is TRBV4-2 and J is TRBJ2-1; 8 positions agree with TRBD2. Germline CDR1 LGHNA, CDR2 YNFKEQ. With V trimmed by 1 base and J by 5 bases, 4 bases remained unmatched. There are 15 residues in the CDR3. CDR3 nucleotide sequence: TGTGCCAGCAGCCAAGCCGGGACTAGAGACAATGAGCAGTTCTTC. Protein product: CASSQAGTRDNEQFF.

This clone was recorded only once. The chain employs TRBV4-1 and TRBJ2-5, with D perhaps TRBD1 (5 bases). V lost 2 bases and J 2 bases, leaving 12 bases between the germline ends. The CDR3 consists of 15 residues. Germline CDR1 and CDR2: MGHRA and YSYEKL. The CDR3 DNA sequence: TGCGCCAGCAGCCAAAGGCAGGGCCGTCAAGAGACCCAGTACTTC. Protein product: CASSQRQGRQETQYF.

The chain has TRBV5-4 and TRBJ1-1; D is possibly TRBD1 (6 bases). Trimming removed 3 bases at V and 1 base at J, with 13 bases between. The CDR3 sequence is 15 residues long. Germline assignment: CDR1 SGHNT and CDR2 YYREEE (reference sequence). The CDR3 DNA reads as TGTGCCAGCAGCTCGTTAGGACAGACGAACACTGAAGCTTTCTTT. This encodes CASSSLGQTNTEAFF.

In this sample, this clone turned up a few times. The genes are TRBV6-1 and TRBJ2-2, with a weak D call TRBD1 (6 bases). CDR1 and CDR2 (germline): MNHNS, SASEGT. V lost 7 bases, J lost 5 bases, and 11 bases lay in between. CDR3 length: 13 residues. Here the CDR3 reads CASTHRDTGELFF. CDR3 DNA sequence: TGTGCCAGCACTCACAGGGATACCGGGGAGCTGTTTTTT.

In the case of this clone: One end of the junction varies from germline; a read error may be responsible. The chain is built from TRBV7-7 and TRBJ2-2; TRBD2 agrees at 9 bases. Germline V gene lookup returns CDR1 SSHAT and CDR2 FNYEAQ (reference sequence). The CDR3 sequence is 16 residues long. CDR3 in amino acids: CASSSLAGVGTGELFF. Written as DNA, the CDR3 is TGTGCTAGCAGCTCCTTAGCGGGAGTCGGGACCGGGGAGCTGTTTTTT.

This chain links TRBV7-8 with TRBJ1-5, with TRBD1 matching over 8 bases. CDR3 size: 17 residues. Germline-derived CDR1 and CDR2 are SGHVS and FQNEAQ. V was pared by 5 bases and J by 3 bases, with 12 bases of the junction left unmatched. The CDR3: CASSRGVPGQVNQPQHF. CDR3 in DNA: TGTGCCAGCAGCAGAGGAGTCCCGGGACAGGTCAATCAGCCCCAGCATTTT.

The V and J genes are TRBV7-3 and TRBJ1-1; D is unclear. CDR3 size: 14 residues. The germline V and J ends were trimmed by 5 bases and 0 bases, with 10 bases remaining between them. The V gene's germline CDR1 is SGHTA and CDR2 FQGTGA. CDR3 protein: CASSPTTLNTEAFF. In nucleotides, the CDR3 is TGTGCCAGCAGCCCAACTACACTGAACACTGAAGCTTTCTTT.

The CDR3 here is CASSSLAGRYNEQFF. DNA for the CDR3: TGTGCCAGCAGTTCACTAGCGGGTCGCTACAATGAGCAGTTCTTC. The chain employs TRBV5-6 and TRBJ2-1; 9 nucleotides agree with TRBD2. Losses at the gene ends were 5 bases for V and 3 bases for J; bases not matched to a gene: 6. The CDR3 is 15 amino acids. Germline V gene sequence: CDR1 SGHDT, CDR2 YYEEEE.

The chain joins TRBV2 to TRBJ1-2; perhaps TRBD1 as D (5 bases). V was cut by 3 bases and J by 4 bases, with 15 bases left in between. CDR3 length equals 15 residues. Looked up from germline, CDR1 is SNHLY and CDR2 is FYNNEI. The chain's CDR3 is CASSETARYPYGYTF. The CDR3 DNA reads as TGTGCCAGCAGTGAGACAGCCCGCTACCCCTATGGCTACACCTTC.

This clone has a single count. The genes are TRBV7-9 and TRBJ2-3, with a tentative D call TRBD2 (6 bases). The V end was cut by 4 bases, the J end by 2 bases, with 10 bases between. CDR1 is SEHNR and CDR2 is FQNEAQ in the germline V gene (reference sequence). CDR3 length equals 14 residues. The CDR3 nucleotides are TGTGCCAGCAGCTCGACTAGTATCACAGATACGCAGTATTTT. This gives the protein CASSSTSITDTQYF.